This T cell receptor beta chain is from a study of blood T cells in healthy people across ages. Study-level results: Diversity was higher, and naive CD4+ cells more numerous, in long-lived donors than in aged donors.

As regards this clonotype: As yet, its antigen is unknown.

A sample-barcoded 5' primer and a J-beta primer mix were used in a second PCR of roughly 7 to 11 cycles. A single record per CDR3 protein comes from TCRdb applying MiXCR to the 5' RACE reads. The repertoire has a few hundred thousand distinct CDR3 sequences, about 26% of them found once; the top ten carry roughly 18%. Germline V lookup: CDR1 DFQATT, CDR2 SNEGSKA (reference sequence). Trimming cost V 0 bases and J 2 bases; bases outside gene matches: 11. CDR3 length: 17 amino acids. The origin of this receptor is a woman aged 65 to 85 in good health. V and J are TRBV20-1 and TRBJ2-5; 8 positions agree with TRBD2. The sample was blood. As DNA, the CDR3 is TGCAGTGCTAGAGATACGAATAGCGGGGAGCCTCAAGAGACCCAGTACTTC. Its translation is CSARDTNSGEPQETQYF.